This TCR beta chain was sequenced in a study of blood T cell repertoires in COVID-19. This clone was detected only once. Adults between roughly 18 and 90 years of age took part from under 25 US areas. Each participant's cohort was designated according to participant-reported clinical history. Recovery among Cohort 3 donors was established by two negative PCRs, clearance, or symptom resolution. V shed 5 bases and J shed 4 bases, with 8 bases lying between them. The germline V gene has CDR1 WNHNN and CDR2 SYGVQD (reference sequence). The CDR3 runs 13 residues. The authors' processing: Counts of nucleated cells, estimated from reference gene primer amplification, were obtained. Measured with immunoSEQ multiplex PCR; TCRdb has only the in-frame clones, and not every one. For V, J and clone size, that table is used; D and trimming come from the DNA. Here the sample spans approximately 200,000 clones, under 85% being singletons.

The V call is TRBV10-1, the J call TRBJ2-2; D is unclear. The source material was PBMCs or T cells enriched from blood (not recorded which). The source is a man aged 55 to 70 who had recovered from COVID-19. This CDR3 is CASSRTATGELFF. The CDR3 DNA reads as TGCGCCAGCAGTCGAACAGCCACCGGGGAGCTGTTTTTT.